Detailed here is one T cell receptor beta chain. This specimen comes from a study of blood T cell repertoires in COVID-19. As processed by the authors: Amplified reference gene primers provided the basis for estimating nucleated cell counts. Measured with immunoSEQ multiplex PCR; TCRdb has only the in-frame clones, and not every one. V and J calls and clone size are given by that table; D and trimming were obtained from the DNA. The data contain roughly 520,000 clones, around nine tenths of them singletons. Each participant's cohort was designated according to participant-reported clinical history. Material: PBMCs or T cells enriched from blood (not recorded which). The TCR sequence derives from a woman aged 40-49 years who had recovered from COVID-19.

As DNA, the CDR3 is TGTGCCTGGAGTGTACAGGACAGCCCAGCTAACTATGGCTACACCTTC. Translation: CAWSVQDSPANYGYTF. The chain couples TRBV30 to TRBJ1-2, with a possible D match to TRBD1 (6 bases). The V gene's germline CDR1 is GTSNPN and CDR2 SVGIG (reference sequence). The CDR3 runs 16 residues. V shed 0 bases and J shed 0 bases, with 14 bases lying between them.